This TCR beta chain was recovered during a study of metastatic and nonmetastatic thyroid tumors. Turning to the study itself: Repertoire comparisons spanned blood and tumor or nodule tissue from malignant and benign thyroid patients. Findings and limits, study-wide: Reported TCR beta diversity, measured in blood and tumor, was significantly higher for malignant thyroid tumors than for benign nodules.

From germline, CDR1 is MNHEY and CDR2 SMNVEV (reference sequence). The CDR3 sequence is 16 residues long. V trimming: 7 bases; J trimming: 0 bases; junction bases outside the gene matches: 8. No treatment had been given to any patient before thyroid surgery. Original processing notes: The study built a papillary thyroid cancer distant-metastasis classifier from CDR3 differences across clinicopathological groups. TCRdb re-called clones from the PCR reads using MiXCR. For this entry, the V and J calls and clone size follow TCRdb and not the study's own pipeline. The repertoire holds around 89,000 clones, with 14% to 15% as singletons. This clone showed up many times. Its specificity is not known.

The sequence came from a female donor with papillary thyroid cancer or a benign thyroid nodule (not recorded which). Some clones in this sample may be carry-over from other donors' samples. The sequenced sample was blood. This chain connects TRBV27 to TRBJ1-2, with 10 bases lining up with TRBD1. The CDR3: CASKPDRGFSNYGYTF. The CDR3 DNA sequence: TGTGCCAGCAAGCCGGACAGGGGGTTTTCTAACTATGGCTACACCTTC.